This T cell receptor beta chain was sequenced in a study of shared clonotypes between healthy human individuals. This CDR3 is built from 15 residues. V gave up 2 bases and J gave up 3 bases; unmatched junction bases: 6. Germline-derived CDR1 and CDR2 are MDHEN and SYDVKM. A single count supports this clone. Libraries were prepared by immunoSEQ multiplex PCR; TCRdb keeps only in-frame clonotypes and omits some of them. Among approximately 500,000 clones, roughly 80% were seen once, and the ten largest hold about 12%. J is TRBJ2-5 and V is TRBV28; 7 nucleotides align to TRBD2. The sequence was collected from a middle-aged woman in good health. Some clones in this sample may be carry-over from other donors' samples. Sample: PBMCs. CDR3 nucleotides: TGTGCCAGCAGTTTACGGGACGGGGGGAAAGAGACCCAGTACTTC. Protein sequence: CASSLRDGGKETQYF.